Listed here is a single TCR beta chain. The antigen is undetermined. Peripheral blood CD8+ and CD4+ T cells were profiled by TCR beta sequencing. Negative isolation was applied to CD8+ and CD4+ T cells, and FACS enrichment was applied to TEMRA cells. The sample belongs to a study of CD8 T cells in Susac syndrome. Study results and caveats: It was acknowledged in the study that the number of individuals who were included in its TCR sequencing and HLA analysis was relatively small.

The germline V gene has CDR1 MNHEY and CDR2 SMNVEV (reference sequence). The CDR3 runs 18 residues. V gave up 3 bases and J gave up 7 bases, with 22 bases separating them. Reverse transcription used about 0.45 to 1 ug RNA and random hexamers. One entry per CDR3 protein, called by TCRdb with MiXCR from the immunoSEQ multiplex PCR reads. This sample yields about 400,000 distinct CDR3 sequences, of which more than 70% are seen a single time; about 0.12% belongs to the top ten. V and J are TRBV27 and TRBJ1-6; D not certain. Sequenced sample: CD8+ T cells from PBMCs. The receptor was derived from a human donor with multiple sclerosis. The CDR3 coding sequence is TGTGCCAGCAGTTTTTCGGGCCCGGAATCTGTAGGGAATTCACCCCTCCACTTT. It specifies CASSFSGPESVGNSPLHF.